The 21 T cell receptor beta chains in this list originate from one sample, sequenced in a study of tumour-infiltrating T cells in Burkitt lymphoma. Only in-frame clones appear in the TCRdb table, and some are missing; sequencing was by immunoSEQ multiplex PCR. The sample shows more than 8,500 clones, roughly 58% of them seen only once. What was sequenced was tumor tissue. Receptors were obtained from a human donor with diffuse large B-cell lymphoma.

The chain combines TRBV2 with TRBJ2-1; D remains unclear. V was shortened by 8 bases and J by 3 bases, with 11 bases between the two germline ends. CDR3 size: 13 residues. Germline V gene lookup returns CDR1 SNHLY and CDR2 FYNNEI. The CDR3 is CASGETDYNEQFF. The CDR3 coding sequence is TGTGCCAGCGGGGAAACAGACTACAATGAGCAGTTCTTC.

In this sample, this clone is medium-sized. J is TRBJ1-1 and V is TRBV29-1; weak D call: TRBD1 (5 bases). Trimming took 6 bases from V and 4 from J, leaving 9 bases between them. CDR1 and CDR2 (germline): SQVTM, ANQGSEA. The CDR3 has 11 amino acids. CDR3: CSVLGVTEAFF. Here the CDR3 DNA reads TGCAGCGTCCTAGGGGTCACTGAAGCTTTCTTT.

The chain carries TRBV27 and TRBJ1-5; 7 bases line up with TRBD1. The germline gives CDR1 MNHEY, CDR2 SMNVEV (reference sequence). V dropped 11 bases and J dropped 5; count of bases not matched to a gene: 9. The CDR3 length is 13 residues. Here the CDR3 reads CAEGQSGDQPQHF. The CDR3 nucleotides are TGTGCCGAGGGACAGTCTGGCGATCAGCCCCAGCATTTT.

V is TRBV20-1 and J is TRBJ2-7; D gene unclear. The CDR3 covers 11 residues. Trimming pared 6 bases from V and 3 bases from J, leaving 9 bases between. The germline CDR1 and CDR2 sequences are DFQATT and SNEGSKA (reference sequence). CDR3 coding DNA: TGCAGTGCGTACCCATACTACGAGCAGTACTTC. Translation gives CSAYPYYEQYF.

This clone was observed a handful of times. The rearrangement uses TRBV11-2 and TRBJ2-7; TRBD1 matches 7 bases. This CDR3 region has 15 residues. Germline CDR1 is SGHAT and CDR2 is FQNNGV. With 5 bases clipped from V and 4 bases from J, the junction kept 11 bases outside the gene matches. The CDR3 sequence: CASSPRPGGIYEQYF. The CDR3 nucleotides are TGTGCCAGCAGCCCCCGCCCAGGGGGAATATACGAGCAGTACTTC.

This chain links TRBV5-1 with TRBJ1-2; D is undetermined. The CDR3 covers 13 residues. V lost 0 bases to trimming and J lost 3 bases, with 6 bases between them. Germline CDR1 reads SGHRS; CDR2 reads YFSETQ. The CDR3 nucleotides are TGCGCCAGCAGCTTGGAATCGGACTATGGCTACACCTTC. Amino acid sequence: CASSLESDYGYTF.

J is TRBJ1-2 and V is TRBV5-1; TRBD1 is a possible D gene (6 bases). V lost 4 bases and J lost 8, with 12 bases in between. Germline CDR1 and CDR2: SGHRS and YFSETQ. This CDR3 is 12 amino acids long. The CDR3 region is CASSPGVEGYTF. The CDR3 region has the DNA TGCGCCAGCAGCCCAGGGGTGGAAGGCTACACCTTC.

The J gene is TRBJ2-1, the V gene TRBV4-1; 8 bases line up with TRBD1. V shed 1 base and J 7 bases; nucleotides not matched to a gene: 6. CDR1 and CDR2 from the germline V gene are MGHRA and YSYEKL. The CDR3 is made up of 15 amino acids. In DNA, the CDR3 is TGCGCCAGCAGCCAAGGAGACAGGGGAAGTAATGAGCAGTTCTTC. Translation gives CASSQGDRGSNEQFF.

V is TRBV25-1 and J is TRBJ2-5, with D unclear. The germline CDR1 and CDR2 sequences are MGHDK and SYGVNS. This CDR3 is 14 amino acids long. Trimming removed 3 bases from V and 2 bases from J, with 10 bases in between. CDR3 loop: CASSDPAGQETQYF. The CDR3, as DNA: TGTGCCAGCAGTGATCCAGCTGGGCAAGAGACCCAGTACTTC.

The CDR3 loop is CATFRGTNYGYTF. The CDR3 coding sequence is TGTGCCACCTTCAGGGGGACAAACTATGGCTACACCTTC. The chain employs TRBV28 and TRBJ1-2, with 7 bases identical to TRBD1. V trimming: 10 bases; J trimming: 2 bases; junction bases outside the gene matches: 7. The CDR3 has 13 residues. Per germline, CDR1 MDHEN and CDR2 SYDVKM.

The chain uses TRBV7-3 and TRBJ2-1, with a weak D call TRBD2 (7 bases). V gave up 6 bases and J gave up 0 bases, with 12 bases separating them. In germline, CDR1 is SGHTA, CDR2 FQGTGA. The CDR3 is made up of 15 amino acids. The CDR3 bases are TGTGCCAGCAGTCCGGGGGGCAGCTCCTACAATGAGCAGTTCTTC. Translating gives CASSPGGSSYNEQFF.

The chain uses TRBV30 and TRBJ1-6, with D uncertain. Germline CDR1 and CDR2: GTSNPN and SVGIG (reference sequence). V was pared by 3 bases and J by 12 bases, with 12 bases between. The CDR3 runs to 12 residues. The DNA for the CDR3 is TGTGCCTGGAGGATTGCCTTGGAACCCCTCCACTTT. Protein sequence: CAWRIALEPLHF.

The CDR3 DNA sequence: TGTGCCAGCAGGCCAAGCGGGACAGGGGGCTCCTACGAGCAGTACTTC. Its protein product is CASRPSGTGGSYEQYF. This sequence joins TRBV6-6 and TRBJ2-7, with TRBD1 matching 11 bases. The trim removed 6 bases at V and 0 bases at J, leaving 7 bases unmatched. The CDR3 covers 16 residues. Germline CDR1 and CDR2: MNHNY and SVGAGI (reference sequence).

The CDR3 DNA is TGTGCCATCCGGAGACAGGGTGACCACGAGCAGTACTTC. Encoded protein: CAIRRQGDHEQYF. V is TRBV10-3 and J is TRBJ2-7, with 7 bases fitting TRBD1. CDR3 length equals 13 residues. Germline CDR1 ENHRY, CDR2 SYGVKD. The J segment lost 5 bases and the V segment lost 8 bases, leaving 9 bases of the junction unmatched.

The chain employs TRBV19 and TRBJ2-1, with D tentatively TRBD2 (6 bases). The CDR3 runs to 15 residues. Trimming pared 9 bases from V and 2 bases from J, leaving 17 bases between. Germline V lookup: CDR1 LNHDA, CDR2 SQIVND (reference sequence). The CDR3 here is CASRYTSGAYNEQFF. The CDR3 DNA sequence: TGTGCCAGCCGCTACACTTCGGGGGCCTACAATGAGCAGTTCTTC.

This chain joins TRBV7-2 and TRBJ1-1; D perhaps matches TRBD1 (5 bases). Germline CDR1 and CDR2: SGHTA and FQGNSA. The CDR3 sequence is 15 residues long. The V end lost 5 bases, the J end lost 7 bases, and 20 bases lay between the germline ends. DNA for the CDR3: TGTGCCAGCAGCCAAGGGTGGGGGGGAAACTATGAAGCTTTCTTT. Residues: CASSQGWGGNYEAFF.

The genes are TRBV1 and TRBJ2-2; the DNA was not compared with TRBD2, the D call given in the table. TRBV1 is listed as a pseudogene. CDR3 size: 17 residues. The CDR3 loop reads CTSSQGSGGAVAGELFF. In nucleotides, the CDR3 is TGCACCAGCAGCCAAGGTAGCGGGGGGGCCGTGGCCGGGGAGCTGTTTTTT.

This clone was detected only a few times. The chain has TRBV6-1 and TRBJ2-1; D might be TRBD2 (6 bases). The germline V and J ends were trimmed by 11 bases and 0 bases, with 14 bases remaining between them. The CDR3 consists of 14 residues. Germline V gives CDR1 MNHNS, CDR2 SASEGT. CDR3 DNA sequence: TGTGCCCTCCAGGCGGGGTACTCCTACAATGAGCAGTTCTTC. Translating it yields CALQAGYSYNEQFF.

Judged by abundance, this clone is large (0.1 to 1%). The V gene is TRBV28, the J gene TRBJ1-4; perhaps TRBD1 as D (6 bases). The CDR3 totals 15 residues. CDR1 is MDHEN, CDR2 SYDVKM, per germline. V lost 5 bases, J lost 3 bases, and 13 bases lay in between. The CDR3 region is CASSPGGAANEKLFF. The CDR3 coding sequence is TGTGCCAGCAGTCCCGGGGGGGCTGCTAATGAAAAACTGTTTTTT.

The rearrangement uses TRBV2 and TRBJ1-6; D is possibly TRBD1 (6 bases). The V gene's germline CDR1 is SNHLY and CDR2 FYNNEI. The CDR3 extends over 15 amino acids. V lost 5 bases and J lost 1, with 9 bases in between. This chain's CDR3 is CASSRGGSYNSPLHF. The CDR3 coding sequence is TGTGCCAGCAGTCGAGGGGGGTCCTATAATTCACCCCTCCACTTT.

This rearrangement joins TRBV7-9 to TRBJ1-2, with D unclear. Germline V gene lookup returns CDR1 SEHNR and CDR2 FQNEAQ (reference sequence). This CDR3 comprises 15 residues. Deletions cut 5 bases from V and 7 bases from J, with 20 bases between. The CDR3 DNA follows: TGTGCCAGCAGCCCCTACCGGGAGCCGAGTCCTGGCTACACCTTC. Its translation is CASSPYREPSPGYTF.